Sequencing of this TCR beta chain was carried out in a study of blood T cells in healthy people across ages. Germline V gives CDR1 MGHRA, CDR2 YSYEKL. The CDR3 has 15 amino acids. This clonotype was detected a few times. PCR was performed a second time for roughly 7 to 11 cycles using a sample-barcoded 5' primer and a J-beta primer mix. TCRdb independently ran MiXCR on the 5' RACE reads; one entry per CDR3 protein. The sample records 1.2 million to 1.5 million distinct CDR3 sequences, around 59% being singletons. The source is a man aged 18 to 29 in good health. The chain carries TRBV4-1 and TRBJ2-1, with TRBD2 identical over 10 bases. The J call may be faulty, since TRBJ2-7 better matches the DNA end. Sequenced material: blood. This CDR3 reads CASSQTSGEYNEQYF. The CDR3 coding sequence is TGCGCCAGCAGCCAAACTAGCGGGGAGTACAATGAGCAGTACTTC.